Below, 8 T cell receptor beta chains from the same sample are listed, as sequenced in a study of radiotherapy plus CTLA-4 blockade in lung cancer. Sequenced by immunoSEQ multiplex PCR; TCRdb stores in-frame clones only, minus some. The sample holds about 120,000 clones, more than 80% seen once. This specimen was peripheral blood, taken from a patient treated with radiotherapy plus ipilimumab. The source of these receptors is a human donor with non-small cell lung cancer that progressed on radiotherapy plus ipilimumab.

The chain uses TRBV10-2 and TRBJ2-7, with 7 bases matching TRBD1. Per the germline V gene, CDR1 is WSHSY and CDR2 is SAAADI. V lost 10 bases to trimming and J lost 3 bases; unmatched junction nucleotides: 12. This CDR3 comprises 14 residues. The CDR3 reads CAKARGQADYEQYF. The DNA for the CDR3 is TGCGCCAAGGCGAGGGGGCAGGCCGACTACGAGCAGTACTTC.

The gene calls are TRBV5-4 and TRBJ2-1, with 11 bases aligning to TRBD2. The V segment lost 1 base and the J segment 3 bases; nucleotides outside the gene matches: 9. The V gene's germline CDR1 is SGHNT and CDR2 YYREEE (reference sequence). The CDR3 extends over 18 amino acids. The DNA for the CDR3 is TGTGCCAGCAGCTTGCCATCTGAACTAGCGGGAGACTACAATGAGCAGTTCTTC. Residues: CASSLPSELAGDYNEQFF.

The rearrangement links TRBV19 to TRBJ1-1; D unresolved. This CDR3 spans 14 amino acids. Between the trimmed V and J ends, which lost 4 bases and 2 bases, there was a span of 11 bases. Germline V CDR1 and CDR2: LNHDA, SQIVND (reference sequence). For the CDR3, the DNA is TGTGCCAGTAGTAACGGCGGGATAAACACTGAAGCTTTCTTT. Its translation: CASSNGGINTEAFF. Full variable domain (rest looked up from reference TRBV19 and TRBJ1-1): DGGITQSPKYLFRKEGQNVTLSCEQNLNHDAMYWYRQDPGQGLRLIYYSQIVNDFQKGDIAEGYSVSREKKESFPLTVTSAQKNPTAFYLCASSNGGINTEAFFGQGTRLTVV.

The V call is TRBV11-1, the J call TRBJ2-7; 8 nucleotides match TRBD1. J was trimmed by 1 base and V by 8 bases; bases with no gene match: 7. Germline CDR1 reads SGHAT; CDR2 reads FQDESV (reference sequence). This CDR3 region has 14 residues. This CDR3 is CASSLDRASYEQYF. The CDR3 DNA is TGTGCCAGCTCGTTGGACAGGGCTTCCTACGAGCAGTACTTC.

The genes are TRBV7-8 and TRBJ2-3; 10 bases align to TRBD2. The CDR3 is made up of 14 amino acids. Trimming cost V 5 bases and J 5 bases; bases outside gene matches: 4. Germline assignment: CDR1 SGHVS and CDR2 FQNEAQ. CDR3 loop: CASSQAGGVDTQYF. The CDR3 DNA reads as TGTGCCAGCAGCCAAGCGGGAGGGGTAGATACGCAGTATTTT.

The V gene is TRBV2, the J gene TRBJ2-5; 9 bases match TRBD2. Germline trimming cut 8 bases from V and 2 bases from J; bases unmatched to any gene: 9. The CDR3 has 15 residues. The germline V gene has CDR1 SNHLY and CDR2 FYNNEI. The chain's CDR3 is CASAPQAGGQETQYF. In DNA, the CDR3 is TGTGCCAGCGCCCCTCAGGCGGGAGGGCAAGAGACCCAGTACTTC.

The genes are TRBV7-6 and TRBJ2-3; the D is unclear. Germline V gene sequence: CDR1 SGHVS, CDR2 FNYEAQ. V shed 4 bases and J shed 2 bases, with 19 bases lying between them. The CDR3 runs to 17 residues. The CDR3, as DNA: TGTGCCAGCAGCTCAAGTATAATGGGCCTAAACACAGATACGCAGTATTTT. Its protein is CASSSSIMGLNTDTQYF.

J is TRBJ2-7 and V is TRBV6-6; D gene ambiguous. Germline CDR1 reads MNHNY; CDR2 reads SVGAGI (reference sequence). The CDR3 is 13 residues long. Trimming took 0 bases from V and 2 from J, leaving 5 bases between them. CDR3 bases: TGTGCCAGCAGTTACTCAGTCCCCTACGAGCAGTACTTC. It codes for CASSYSVPYEQYF.